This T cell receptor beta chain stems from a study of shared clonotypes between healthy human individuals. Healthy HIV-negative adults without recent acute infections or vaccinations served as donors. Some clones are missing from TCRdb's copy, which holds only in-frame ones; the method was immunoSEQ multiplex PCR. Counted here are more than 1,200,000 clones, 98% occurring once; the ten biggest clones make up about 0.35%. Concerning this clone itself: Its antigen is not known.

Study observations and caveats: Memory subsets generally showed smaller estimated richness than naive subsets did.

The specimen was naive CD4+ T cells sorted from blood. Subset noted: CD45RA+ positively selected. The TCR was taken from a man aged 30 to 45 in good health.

The CDR3: CASSTKTSGSERAQFF. CDR3 bases: TGTGCCAGTAGTACAAAGACTAGCGGGAGTGAACGGGCGCAGTTCTTC. The chain carries TRBV19 and TRBJ2-1; TRBD2 matches 12 bases. Unmatched junction bases numbered 13, after V lost 4 bases and J lost 12 bases. The CDR3 length is 16 residues. Per germline, CDR1 LNHDA and CDR2 SQIVND (reference sequence).